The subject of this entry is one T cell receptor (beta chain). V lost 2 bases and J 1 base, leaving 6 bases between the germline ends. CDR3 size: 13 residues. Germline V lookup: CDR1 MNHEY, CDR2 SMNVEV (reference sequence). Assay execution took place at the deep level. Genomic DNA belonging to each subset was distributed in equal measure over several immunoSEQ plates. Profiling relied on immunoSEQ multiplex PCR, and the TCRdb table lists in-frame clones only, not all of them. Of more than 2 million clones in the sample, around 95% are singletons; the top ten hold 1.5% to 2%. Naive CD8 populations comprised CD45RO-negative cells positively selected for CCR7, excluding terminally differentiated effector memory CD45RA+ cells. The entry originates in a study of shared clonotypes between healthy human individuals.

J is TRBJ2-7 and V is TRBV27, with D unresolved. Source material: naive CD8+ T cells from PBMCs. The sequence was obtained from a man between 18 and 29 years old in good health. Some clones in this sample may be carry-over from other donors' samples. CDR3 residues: CASSLQDSYEQYF. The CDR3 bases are TGTGCCAGCAGTTTACAGGATTCCTACGAGCAGTACTTC.